The sequence of this TCR beta chain was determined in a study of T cells in localized non-small cell lung cancer. Whole-study findings and limits: Uninvolved neighboring lung showed the greatest T cell clonality, exceeding tumor. In the blood, greater T cell density corresponded to longer overall survival. Adjacent lung had a median around 60 of the 100 largest tumor clones.

On this clone itself: Its target is unknown.

Germline assignment: CDR1 MDHEN and CDR2 SYDVKM. V gave up 6 bases and J gave up 1 base, with 10 bases separating them. This CDR3 region has 15 residues. Sequencing used immunoSEQ multiplex PCR; TCRdb keeps in-frame clones, though not all of them. The sample lists approximately 52,000 clones; 60% to 85% were seen once. This TCR derives from a man between 35 and 75 years old with stage I squamous cell lung carcinoma. This chain links TRBV28 with TRBJ1-6; D possibly corresponds to TRBD1 (6 bases). Sequencing was performed on peripheral blood, taken before any cancer treatment. CDR3 nucleotide sequence: TGTGCCAGCAGACAGGGAGGATCCTATAATTCACCCCTCCACTTT. Amino acids: CASRQGGSYNSPLHF.